This TCR beta chain was sequenced in a study of CXCR3-negative and CXCR3-positive naive CD8 T cells. There are 13 residues in the CDR3. The germline gives CDR1 SGHAT, CDR2 FQNNGV. Study-level findings and limits: Naive subsets had comparable surface CD5; TCR strength was inferred from TRB CDR3 properties. CXCR3-expressing naive cells carried TRB CDR3s more hydrophobic than those of CXCR3-negative naive cells.

A note on this clonotype: Its target is not known.

In preparing the TRB cDNA libraries, 5' RACE with UMI labels was used. One entry per CDR3 protein, without DNA, is what TCRdb gives after re-calling the 5' RACE reads. The data include some 150,000 distinct CDR3 sequences; the top ten clones carry 0.41%. Sequenced input: naive CXCR3+ CD8+ T cells from blood. Noted subset: CD45RO-CCR7+CD27+CD95- naive CD8+ T cells expressing CXCR3 (TNR3+). This clonotype was sampled from a human donor in good health. Some clones in this sample may be carry-over from other donors' samples. The J gene is TRBJ2-3, the V gene TRBV11-2; TCRdb calls TRBD1, which cannot be checked without DNA. CDR3 in amino acids: CASSQTGEDTQYF.